This is a list of T cell receptor beta chains from one sample in a study of early T cells in non-severe SARS-CoV-2 infection. TCRdb fed the 5' RACE reads into MiXCR, producing one record per CDR3 protein. The repertoire holds 59,000 or so distinct CDR3 sequences, 10% to 15% seen once, with 1.2% to 1.5% in the top ten. The sequencing here drew on whole blood, taken at baseline. These TCRs come from an adult who was a healthcare worker with PCR-confirmed SARS-CoV-2 infection or an uninfected control (not recorded which). Each CDR3 is given with its conserved first and last residue. The order of the fields is clone size, V gene, D gene, CDR3 length, J gene, CDR3 protein, CDR3 DNA. The D gene is left open where the match is weak. The size of a clone is reported for some rows only, either as once, few or many, or as a class for expanded clones.

abundance: few; v_gene: TRBV18; d_gene: NA; len: 13; j_gene: TRBJ2-7; CDR3aa: CASSPARDYEQYF; CDR3nt: TGTGCCAGCTCACCCGCTCGGGACTACGAGCAGTACTTC
abundance: few; v_gene: TRBV10-3; d_gene: NA; len: 11; j_gene: TRBJ1-1; CDR3aa: CAIDSGTEAFF; CDR3nt: TGTGCCATCGATAGTGGCACTGAAGCTTTCTTT
abundance: many; v_gene: TRBV20-1; d_gene: TRBD1; len: 14; j_gene: TRBJ2-7; CDR3aa: CSANPRDSTYKQYF; CDR3nt: TGCAGTGCCAACCCCCGGGACAGTACTTACAAGCAGTACTTC
abundance: NA; v_gene: TRBV6-6; d_gene: NA; len: 13; j_gene: TRBJ1-1; CDR3aa: CASSYGRDTEAFF; CDR3nt: TGTGCCAGCAGTTACGGCAGAGACACTGAAGCTTTCTTT
abundance: NA; v_gene: TRBV5-1; d_gene: TRBD2; len: 15; j_gene: TRBJ2-1; CDR3aa: CASSATSGSSNEQFF; CDR3nt: TGCGCCAGCAGCGCGACTAGCGGGAGTTCCAATGAGCAGTTCTTC
abundance: NA; v_gene: TRBV20-1; d_gene: NA; len: 13; j_gene: TRBJ1-4; CDR3aa: CSARKGENEKLFF; CDR3nt: TGCAGTGCTAGAAAGGGAGAGAATGAAAAACTGTTTTTT
abundance: NA; v_gene: TRBV9; d_gene: TRBD2; len: 17; j_gene: TRBJ2-2; CDR3aa: CASSSRFAGGSSGELFF; CDR3nt: TGTGCCAGCAGCTCCCGTTTTGCGGGGGGATCGAGCGGGGAGCTGTTTTTT
abundance: NA; v_gene: TRBV5-6; d_gene: NA; len: 16; j_gene: TRBJ2-3; CDR3aa: CASSHTSRGYPDTQYF; CDR3nt: TGTGCCAGCAGCCACACATCCCGGGGGTACCCAGATACGCAGTATTTT
abundance: many; v_gene: TRBV19; d_gene: TRBD2; len: 13; j_gene: TRBJ2-7; CDR3aa: CASLAGDAGEQYF; CDR3nt: TGTGCCAGCTTAGCGGGAGATGCTGGCGAGCAGTACTTC
abundance: NA; v_gene: TRBV19; d_gene: TRBD1; len: 13; j_gene: TRBJ1-5; CDR3aa: CASGDSFNQPQHF; CDR3nt: TGTGCCAGTGGGGACAGTTTCAATCAGCCCCAGCATTTT
abundance: NA; v_gene: TRBV30; d_gene: NA; len: 18; j_gene: TRBJ1-2; CDR3aa: CAWTNSPQGTLKGNGYTF; CDR3nt: TGTGCCTGGACTAACTCTCCTCAGGGCACGCTAAAGGGAAATGGCTACACCTTC
abundance: NA; v_gene: TRBV6-1; d_gene: NA; len: 12; j_gene: TRBJ1-1; CDR3aa: CASLAGAGRAFF; CDR3nt: TGTGCCAGCCTCGCTGGGGCGGGTAGAGCTTTCTTT
abundance: few; v_gene: TRBV4-2; d_gene: TRBD1; len: 20; j_gene: TRBJ1-1; CDR3aa: CASSPSFGQGAGSRVTEAFF; CDR3nt: TGTGCCAGCAGCCCCTCGTTCGGACAGGGGGCTGGATCGAGGGTCACTGAAGCTTTCTTT
abundance: NA; v_gene: TRBV20-1; d_gene: TRBD2; len: 13; j_gene: TRBJ2-7; CDR3aa: CSALTSGYYEQYF; CDR3nt: TGCAGTGCCCTGACTAGCGGGTACTACGAGCAGTACTTC
abundance: many; v_gene: TRBV12-3/TRBV12-4; d_gene: NA; len: 15; j_gene: TRBJ2-7; CDR3aa: CASSSSGTLPYEQYF; CDR3nt: TGTGCCAGCAGTTCGTCCGGGACACTCCCCTACGAGCAGTACTTC
abundance: few; v_gene: TRBV12-3/TRBV12-4; d_gene: NA; len: 15; j_gene: TRBJ1-1; CDR3aa: CASSKMPTTNTEAFF; CDR3nt: TGTGCCAGCTCGAAGATGCCAACCACGAACACTGAAGCTTTCTTT
abundance: few; v_gene: TRBV7-2; d_gene: TRBD2; len: 17; j_gene: TRBJ2-5; CDR3aa: CASSSTRGAGVEETQYF; CDR3nt: TGTGCCAGCAGCTCAACGCGGGGCGCGGGAGTCGAGGAGACCCAGTACTTC
abundance: few; v_gene: TRBV7-9; d_gene: NA; len: 14; j_gene: TRBJ2-4; CDR3aa: CASSLAEGKNIQYF; CDR3nt: TGTGCCAGCAGCTTAGCCGAGGGGAAAAACATTCAGTACTTC
abundance: many; v_gene: TRBV19; d_gene: NA; len: 13; j_gene: TRBJ2-1; CDR3aa: CASSIDPGNEQFF; CDR3nt: TGTGCCAGTAGTATAGATCCGGGGAATGAGCAGTTCTTC
abundance: many; v_gene: TRBV20-1; d_gene: NA; len: 13; j_gene: TRBJ2-6; CDR3aa: CSASPPGANVLTF; CDR3nt: TGCAGTGCTAGTCCCCCAGGGGCCAACGTCCTGACTTTC
abundance: few; v_gene: TRBV10-2; d_gene: NA; len: 12; j_gene: TRBJ2-7; CDR3aa: CASSGISYEQYF; CDR3nt: TGCGCCAGCAGTGGAATCTCCTACGAGCAGTACTTC
abundance: NA; v_gene: TRBV7-2; d_gene: TRBD1; len: 15; j_gene: TRBJ2-7; CDR3aa: CASSPSGQNSYEQYF; CDR3nt: TGTGCCAGCAGCCCGTCGGGACAGAACTCCTACGAGCAGTACTTC
abundance: many; v_gene: TRBV7-9; d_gene: NA; len: 14; j_gene: TRBJ1-2; CDR3aa: CASSLDRANYGYTF; CDR3nt: TGTGCCAGCAGCCTGGACCGGGCTAACTATGGCTACACCTTC
abundance: many; v_gene: TRBV12-3/TRBV12-4; d_gene: NA; len: 14; j_gene: TRBJ2-7; CDR3aa: CASSSQGGTYEQYF; CDR3nt: TGTGCCAGCAGCTCGCAGGGCGGAACCTACGAGCAGTACTTC
abundance: few; v_gene: TRBV12-3/TRBV12-4; d_gene: NA; len: 15; j_gene: TRBJ2-1; CDR3aa: CASSFAGQYNNEQFF; CDR3nt: TGTGCCAGCAGTTTCGCGGGCCAATACAACAATGAGCAGTTCTTC
abundance: NA; v_gene: TRBV15; d_gene: NA; len: 16; j_gene: TRBJ2-3; CDR3aa: CATSRGPGAYTDTQYF; CDR3nt: TGTGCCACCAGCAGAGGTCCGGGGGCGTACACAGATACGCAGTATTTT
abundance: few; v_gene: TRBV6-2/TRBV6-3; d_gene: TRBD2; len: 17; j_gene: TRBJ2-1; CDR3aa: CASSFGIAGADVYEQFF; CDR3nt: TGTGCCAGCAGTTTTGGGATAGCGGGAGCCGACGTCTATGAGCAGTTCTTC
abundance: NA; v_gene: TRBV4-3; d_gene: NA; len: 15; j_gene: TRBJ2-7; CDR3aa: CASSQDDRNVYEQYF; CDR3nt: TGCGCCAGCAGCCAAGATGACAGAAATGTTTACGAGCAGTACTTC
abundance: few; v_gene: TRBV28; d_gene: NA; len: 15; j_gene: TRBJ2-3; CDR3aa: CASSLASSGTDTQYF; CDR3nt: TGTGCCAGCAGTTTGGCGTCTAGCGGCACAGATACGCAGTATTTT
abundance: many; v_gene: TRBV24-1; d_gene: NA; len: 13; j_gene: TRBJ2-1; CDR3aa: CATRSGGSNEQFF; CDR3nt: TGTGCCACCAGGAGCGGTGGATCGAATGAGCAGTTCTTC
abundance: few; v_gene: TRBV7-9; d_gene: TRBD1; len: 15; j_gene: TRBJ1-4; CDR3aa: CASSTGQGVGEKLFF; CDR3nt: TGTGCCAGCAGCACTGGACAGGGCGTAGGGGAAAAACTGTTTTTT
abundance: many; v_gene: TRBV7-9; d_gene: TRBD1; len: 16; j_gene: TRBJ2-3; CDR3aa: CASSLWQGQGTDTQYF; CDR3nt: TGTGCCAGCAGCTTATGGCAGGGACAGGGAACAGATACGCAGTATTTT
abundance: NA; v_gene: TRBV7-2; d_gene: NA; len: 12; j_gene: TRBJ2-1; CDR3aa: CASSFPGNEQFF; CDR3nt: TGTGCCAGCAGCTTCCCGGGCAATGAGCAGTTCTTC
abundance: many; v_gene: TRBV2; d_gene: NA; len: 13; j_gene: TRBJ1-2; CDR3aa: CASTDRPNYGYTF; CDR3nt: TGTGCCAGCACCGACAGACCCAACTATGGCTACACCTTC
abundance: many; v_gene: TRBV6-2/TRBV6-3; d_gene: TRBD2; len: 15; j_gene: TRBJ2-7; CDR3aa: CASSYVAGGPYEQYF; CDR3nt: TGTGCCAGCAGTTACGTTGCGGGGGGGCCCTACGAGCAGTACTTC
abundance: many; v_gene: TRBV15; d_gene: NA; len: 16; j_gene: TRBJ1-1; CDR3aa: CATSRDSPGGNTEAFF; CDR3nt: TGTGCCACCAGCAGAGATTCCCCCGGGGGGAACACTGAAGCTTTCTTT
abundance: NA; v_gene: TRBV2; d_gene: NA; len: 13; j_gene: TRBJ2-7; CDR3aa: CASSEPGPYEQYF; CDR3nt: TGTGCCAGCAGTGAACCGGGACCCTACGAGCAGTACTTC
abundance: NA; v_gene: TRBV20-1; d_gene: TRBD2; len: 15; j_gene: TRBJ2-1; CDR3aa: CSARKSLAGGYEQFF; CDR3nt: TGCAGTGCTAGAAAAAGCCTAGCGGGAGGCTATGAGCAGTTCTTC
abundance: NA; v_gene: TRBV5-5; d_gene: TRBD1; len: 12; j_gene: TRBJ2-1; CDR3aa: CASSSTGWEQFF; CDR3nt: TGTGCCAGCAGCTCGACAGGGTGGGAGCAGTTCTTC
abundance: many; v_gene: TRBV14; d_gene: TRBD2; len: 17; j_gene: TRBJ2-1; CDR3aa: CASSQEYSIRGDNEQFF; CDR3nt: TGTGCCAGCAGCCAAGAATACAGCATACGGGGGGACAATGAGCAGTTCTTC
abundance: few; v_gene: TRBV11-2; d_gene: TRBD2; len: 16; j_gene: TRBJ2-3; CDR3aa: CASSLGLAGNRDTQYF; CDR3nt: TGTGCCAGCAGCTTAGGACTAGCGGGGAATCGGGATACGCAGTATTTT
abundance: many; v_gene: TRBV4-2; d_gene: TRBD2; len: 19; j_gene: TRBJ2-7; CDR3aa: CASSHYGTSGGASSYEQYF; CDR3nt: TGTGCCAGCAGCCACTATGGGACTAGCGGGGGCGCTAGCTCCTACGAGCAGTACTTC
abundance: few; v_gene: TRBV20-1; d_gene: TRBD1; len: 15; j_gene: TRBJ1-1; CDR3aa: CSADTPGQRNTEAFF; CDR3nt: TGCAGTGCTGACACCCCGGGACAGAGGAACACTGAAGCTTTCTTT
abundance: NA; v_gene: TRBV12-3/TRBV12-4; d_gene: NA; len: 13; j_gene: TRBJ2-3; CDR3aa: CASSLGRTDTQYF; CDR3nt: TGTGCCAGCAGCCTCGGCCGCACAGATACGCAGTATTTT
abundance: medium-sized; v_gene: TRBV24-1; d_gene: NA; len: 16; j_gene: TRBJ2-7; CDR3aa: CATSDHKTGRPYEQYF; CDR3nt: TGTGCCACCAGTGACCATAAGACTGGGAGGCCCTACGAGCAGTACTTC
abundance: NA; v_gene: TRBV28; d_gene: TRBD2; len: 13; j_gene: TRBJ2-7; CDR3aa: CASQPGTSGEQYF; CDR3nt: TGTGCCAGCCAACCGGGGACTAGCGGCGAGCAGTACTTC
abundance: medium-sized; v_gene: TRBV4-3; d_gene: NA; len: 16; j_gene: TRBJ2-1; CDR3aa: CASSQTREMEYNEQFF; CDR3nt: TGCGCCAGCAGCCAAACACGGGAGATGGAGTACAATGAGCAGTTCTTC